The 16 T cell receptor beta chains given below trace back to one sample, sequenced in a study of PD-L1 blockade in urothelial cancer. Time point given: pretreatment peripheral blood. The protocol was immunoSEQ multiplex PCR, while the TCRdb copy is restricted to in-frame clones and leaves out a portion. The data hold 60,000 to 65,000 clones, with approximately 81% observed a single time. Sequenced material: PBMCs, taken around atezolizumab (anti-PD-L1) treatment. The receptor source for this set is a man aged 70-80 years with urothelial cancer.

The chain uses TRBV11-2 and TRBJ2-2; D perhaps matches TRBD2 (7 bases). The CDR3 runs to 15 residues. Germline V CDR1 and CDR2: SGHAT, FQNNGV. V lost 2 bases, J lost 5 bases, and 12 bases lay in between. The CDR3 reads CASSLSGRGTGELFF. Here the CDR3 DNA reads TGTGCCAGCAGCTTATCTGGGAGGGGGACCGGGGAGCTGTTTTTT. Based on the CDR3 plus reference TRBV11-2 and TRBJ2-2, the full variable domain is EAGVAQSPRYKIIEKRQSVAFWCNPISGHATLYWYQQILGQGPKLLIQFQNNGVVDDSQLPKDRFSAERLKGVDSTLKIQPAKLEDSAVYLCASSLSGRGTGELFFGEGSRLTVL.

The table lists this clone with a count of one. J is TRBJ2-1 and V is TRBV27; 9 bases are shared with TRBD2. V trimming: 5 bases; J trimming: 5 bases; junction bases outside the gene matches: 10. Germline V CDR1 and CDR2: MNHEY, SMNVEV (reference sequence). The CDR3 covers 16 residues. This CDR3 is CASSPLFAGGDNEQFF. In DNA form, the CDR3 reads TGTGCCAGCAGTCCCTTATTCGCGGGAGGGGACAATGAGCAGTTCTTC.

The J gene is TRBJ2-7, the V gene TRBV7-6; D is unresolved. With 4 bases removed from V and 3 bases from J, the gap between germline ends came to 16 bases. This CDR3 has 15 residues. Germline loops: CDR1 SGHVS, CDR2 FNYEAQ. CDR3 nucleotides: TGTGCCAGCAGCTCCCACGGTACCCCGATCTACGAGCAGTACTTC. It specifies CASSSHGTPIYEQYF.

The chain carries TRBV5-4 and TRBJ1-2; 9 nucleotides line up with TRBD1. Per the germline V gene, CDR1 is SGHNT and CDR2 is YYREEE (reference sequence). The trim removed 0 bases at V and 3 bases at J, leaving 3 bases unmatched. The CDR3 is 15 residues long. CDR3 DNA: TGTGCCAGCAGCTTGGGGGACAGGGAATACTATGGCTACACCTTC. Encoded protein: CASSLGDREYYGYTF.

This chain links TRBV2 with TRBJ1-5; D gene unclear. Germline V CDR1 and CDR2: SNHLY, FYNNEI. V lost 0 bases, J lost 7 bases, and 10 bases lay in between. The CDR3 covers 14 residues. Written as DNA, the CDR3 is TGTGCCAGCAGTGAAGCGAGCGACCCCCAGCCCCAGCATTTT. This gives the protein CASSEASDPQPQHF. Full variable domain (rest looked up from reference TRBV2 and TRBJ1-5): EPEVTQTPSHQVTQMGQEVILRCVPISNHLYFYWYRQILGQKVEFLVSFYNNEISEKSEIFDDQFSVERPDGSNFTLKIRSTKLEDSAMYFCASSEASDPQPQHFGDGTRLSIL.

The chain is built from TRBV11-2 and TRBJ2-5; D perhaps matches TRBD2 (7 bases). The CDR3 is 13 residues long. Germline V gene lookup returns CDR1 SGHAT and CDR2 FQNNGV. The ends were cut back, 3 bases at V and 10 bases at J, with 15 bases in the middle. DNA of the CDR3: TGTGCCAGCAGCTTTGGAGGGGGGGCCGTCCAGTACTTC. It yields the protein CASSFGGGAVQYF.

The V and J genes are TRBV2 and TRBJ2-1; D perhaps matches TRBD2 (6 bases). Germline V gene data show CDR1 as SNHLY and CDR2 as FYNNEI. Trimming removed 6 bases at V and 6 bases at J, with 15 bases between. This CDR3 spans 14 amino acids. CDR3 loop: CASRVDRDFNEQFF. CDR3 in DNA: TGTGCCAGCAGGGTGGACCGGGACTTCAATGAGCAGTTCTTC.

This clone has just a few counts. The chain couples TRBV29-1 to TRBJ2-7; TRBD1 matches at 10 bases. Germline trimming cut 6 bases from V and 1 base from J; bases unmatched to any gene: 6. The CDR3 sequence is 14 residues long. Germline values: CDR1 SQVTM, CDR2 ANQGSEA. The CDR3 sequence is CSVARDRGSYEQYF. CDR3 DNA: TGCAGCGTCGCACGGGACAGGGGATCCTACGAGCAGTACTTC.

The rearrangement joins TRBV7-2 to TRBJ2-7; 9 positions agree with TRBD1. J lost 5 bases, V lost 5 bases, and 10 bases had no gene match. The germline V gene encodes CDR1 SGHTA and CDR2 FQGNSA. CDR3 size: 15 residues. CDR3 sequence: CASSAGGQGFHEQYF. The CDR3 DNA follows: TGTGCCAGCAGCGCAGGGGGACAGGGCTTCCACGAGCAGTACTTC. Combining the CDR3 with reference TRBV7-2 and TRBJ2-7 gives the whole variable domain GAGVSQSPSNKVTEKGKDVELRCDPISGHTALYWYRQSLGQGLEFLIYFQGNSAPDKSGLPSDRFSAERTGGSVSTLTIQRTQQEDSAVYLCASSAGGQGFHEQYFGPGTRLTVT.

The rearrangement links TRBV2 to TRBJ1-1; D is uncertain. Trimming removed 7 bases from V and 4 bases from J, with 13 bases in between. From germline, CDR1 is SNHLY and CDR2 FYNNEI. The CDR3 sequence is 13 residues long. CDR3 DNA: TGTGCCAGCAAAATGGACTCAGGCACTGAAGCTTTCTTT. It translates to CASKMDSGTEAFF.

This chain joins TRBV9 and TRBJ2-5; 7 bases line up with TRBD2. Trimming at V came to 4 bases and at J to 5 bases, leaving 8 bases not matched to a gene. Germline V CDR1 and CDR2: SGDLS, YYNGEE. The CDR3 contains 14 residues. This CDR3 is CASSPRTGGETQYF. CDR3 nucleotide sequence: TGTGCCAGCAGCCCTCGGACCGGGGGGGAGACCCAGTACTTC.

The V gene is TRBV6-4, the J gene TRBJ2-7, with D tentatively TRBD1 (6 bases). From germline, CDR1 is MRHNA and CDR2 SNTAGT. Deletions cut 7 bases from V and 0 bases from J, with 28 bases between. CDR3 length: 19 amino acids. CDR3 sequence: CASNPSNRVGPISSYEQYF. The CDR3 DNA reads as TGTGCCAGCAACCCTTCTAACAGGGTCGGGCCGATTAGCTCCTACGAGCAGTACTTC.

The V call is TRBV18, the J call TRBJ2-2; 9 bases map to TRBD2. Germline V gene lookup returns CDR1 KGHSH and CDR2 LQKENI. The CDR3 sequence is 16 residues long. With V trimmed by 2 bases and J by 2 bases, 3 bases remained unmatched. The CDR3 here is CASSPSLAGNTGELFF. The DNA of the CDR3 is TGTGCCAGCTCACCATCTCTAGCGGGAAACACCGGGGAGCTGTTTTTT.

CDR3 protein: CASSFSTGSYEQYF. For the CDR3, the DNA is TGCGCCAGCAGCTTTTCTACAGGGAGCTACGAGCAGTACTTC. The rearrangement links TRBV5-1 to TRBJ2-7, with D perhaps TRBD1 (6 bases). The CDR3 totals 14 residues. V dropped 2 bases and J dropped 3 bases, with 12 bases sitting between them. Germline values: CDR1 SGHRS, CDR2 YFSETQ.

The CDR3 DNA reads TGTGCCAGCAGCATAGGGACTAGTTCCCCCCGCACAGATACGCAGTATTTT. Translated: CASSIGTSSPRTDTQYF. This chain links TRBV7-9 with TRBJ2-3, with 8 bases matching TRBD2. Germline trimming cut 5 bases from V and 1 base from J; bases unmatched to any gene: 11. From germline, CDR1 is SEHNR and CDR2 FQNEAQ (reference sequence). The CDR3 has 17 residues.

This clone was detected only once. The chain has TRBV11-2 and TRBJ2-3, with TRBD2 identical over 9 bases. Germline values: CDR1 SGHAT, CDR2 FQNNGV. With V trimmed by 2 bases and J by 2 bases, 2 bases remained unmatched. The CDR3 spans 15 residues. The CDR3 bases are TGTGCCAGCAGCTTATGGACTAGCGCCACAGATACGCAGTATTTT. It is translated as CASSLWTSATDTQYF.